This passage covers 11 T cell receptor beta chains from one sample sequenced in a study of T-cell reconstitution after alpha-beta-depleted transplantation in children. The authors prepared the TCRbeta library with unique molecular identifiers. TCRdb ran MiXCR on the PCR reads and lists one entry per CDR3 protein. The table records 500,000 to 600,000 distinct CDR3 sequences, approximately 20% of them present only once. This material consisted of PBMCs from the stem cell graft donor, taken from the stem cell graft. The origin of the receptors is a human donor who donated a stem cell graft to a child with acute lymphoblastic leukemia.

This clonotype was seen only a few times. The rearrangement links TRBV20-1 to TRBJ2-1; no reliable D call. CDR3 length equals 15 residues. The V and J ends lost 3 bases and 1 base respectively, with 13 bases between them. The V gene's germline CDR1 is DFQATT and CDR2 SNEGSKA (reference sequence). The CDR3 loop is CSASERFGSYNEQFF. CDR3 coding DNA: TGCAGTGCTAGTGAGCGATTCGGATCCTACAATGAGCAGTTCTTC.

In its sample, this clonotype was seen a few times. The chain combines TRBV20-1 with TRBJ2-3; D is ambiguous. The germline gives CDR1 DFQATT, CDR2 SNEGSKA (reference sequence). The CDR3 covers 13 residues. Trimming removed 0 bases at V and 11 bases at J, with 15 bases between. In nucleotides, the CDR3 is TGCAGTGCTAGAGATCTCGGTCCGCTCAGGCAGTATTTT. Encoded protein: CSARDLGPLRQYF.

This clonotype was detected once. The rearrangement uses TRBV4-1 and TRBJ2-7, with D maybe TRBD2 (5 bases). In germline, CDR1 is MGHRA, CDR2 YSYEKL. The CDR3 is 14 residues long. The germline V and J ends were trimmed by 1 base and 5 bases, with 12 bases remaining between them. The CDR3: CASSQVPGSDEQYF. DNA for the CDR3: TGCGCCAGCAGCCAAGTTCCGGGGTCCGACGAGCAGTACTTC.

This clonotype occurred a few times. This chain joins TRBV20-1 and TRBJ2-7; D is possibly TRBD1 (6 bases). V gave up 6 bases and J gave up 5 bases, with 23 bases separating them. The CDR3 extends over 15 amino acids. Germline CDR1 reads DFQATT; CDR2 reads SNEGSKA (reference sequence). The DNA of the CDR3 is TGCAGTGCCCAGGACAGAGCGCGGTCCTCGGACGAGCAGTACTTC. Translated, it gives CSAQDRARSSDEQYF.

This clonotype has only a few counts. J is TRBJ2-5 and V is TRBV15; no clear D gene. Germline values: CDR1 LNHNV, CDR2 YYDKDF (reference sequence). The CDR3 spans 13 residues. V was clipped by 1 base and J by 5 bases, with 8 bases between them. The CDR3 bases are TGTGCCACCAGCAGAGTAGGGCAGGAGACCCAGTACTTC. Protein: CATSRVGQETQYF.

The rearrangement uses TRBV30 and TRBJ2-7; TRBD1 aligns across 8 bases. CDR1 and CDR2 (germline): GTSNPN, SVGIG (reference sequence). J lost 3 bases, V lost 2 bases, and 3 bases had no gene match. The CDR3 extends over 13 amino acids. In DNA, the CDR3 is TGTGCCTGGAGTTCCGGGACAGGCTACGAGCAGTACTTC. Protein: CAWSSGTGYEQYF.

This CDR3 reads CASSHGDEKLFF. CDR3 DNA sequence: TGTGCCAGCAGCCATGGGGATGAAAAACTGTTTTTT. The chain is built from TRBV7-9 and TRBJ1-4; D is undetermined. Looked up from germline, CDR1 is SEHNR and CDR2 is FQNEAQ (reference sequence). V was cut by 5 bases and J by 6 bases, with 7 bases left in between. The CDR3 sequence is 12 residues long.

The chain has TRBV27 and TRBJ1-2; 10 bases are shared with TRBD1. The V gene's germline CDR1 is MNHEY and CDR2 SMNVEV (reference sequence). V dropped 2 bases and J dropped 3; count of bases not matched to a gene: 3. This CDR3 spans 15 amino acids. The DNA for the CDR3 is TGTGCCAGCAGTTTAATCGGGACAGGGGACTATGGCTACACCTTC. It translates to CASSLIGTGDYGYTF.

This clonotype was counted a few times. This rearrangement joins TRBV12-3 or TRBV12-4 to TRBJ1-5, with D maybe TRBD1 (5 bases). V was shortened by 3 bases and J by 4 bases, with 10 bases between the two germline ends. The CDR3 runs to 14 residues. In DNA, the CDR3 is TGTGCCAGCAGTTTCGCAGGGAGAAATCAGCCCCAGCATTTT. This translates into CASSFAGRNQPQHF.

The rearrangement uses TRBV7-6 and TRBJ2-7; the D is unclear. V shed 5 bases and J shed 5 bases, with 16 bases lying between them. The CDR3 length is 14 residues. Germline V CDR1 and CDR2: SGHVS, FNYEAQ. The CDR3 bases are TGTGCCAGCAGCCGCCTGGGAATGTCGGACGAGCAGTACTTC. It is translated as CASSRLGMSDEQYF.

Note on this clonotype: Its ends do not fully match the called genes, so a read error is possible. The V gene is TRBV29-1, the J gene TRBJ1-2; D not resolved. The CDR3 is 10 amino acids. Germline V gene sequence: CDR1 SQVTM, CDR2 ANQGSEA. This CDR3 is CSAEGYGYTF. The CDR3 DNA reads TGCAGCGCTGAAGGGTATGGCTACACCTTC.